This T cell receptor (beta chain) was recovered during a study of patients and donors after allogeneic stem cell transplantation. Each CDR3 protein gets one entry after TCRdb re-called the RT-PCR reads with MiXCR. The table lists about 230,000 distinct CDR3 sequences, roughly an eighth of them singletons. V was pared by 0 bases and J by 7 bases, with 24 bases between. The length of the CDR3 is 18 residues. From germline, CDR1 is LNHNV and CDR2 YYDKDF (reference sequence). This clonotype occurred many times. Sequencing used blood, either unsorted or a sorted T cell fraction (not recorded which). V usage is TRBV15 and J usage is TRBJ1-2; D possibly corresponds to TRBD1 (6 bases). This clonotype was obtained from a human donor who was either an allogeneic HSCT recipient or a stem cell or donor lymphocyte infusion donor (not recorded which). It is not recorded whose cells these are; they may come from a transplant donor. The CDR3 sequence: CATSRDKGERQGLSGYTF. The CDR3 DNA sequence: TGTGCCACCAGCAGAGATAAAGGGGAGAGGCAGGGGTTGAGTGGCTACACCTTC.